This T cell receptor (beta chain) was sequenced in a study of T cell repertoires in cytomegalovirus infection. For the study at large: Selection of CMV epitopes for the study included recently identified HLA-C-restricted and well-studied HLA-B-restricted ones. Public TCR beta signatures marked donors with CMV infection and the matching HLA. Study-wide findings and caveats: Cumulative frequency (of public TCR beta family members) identified carriers of CMV plus the relevant HLA.

Note on this clonotype: Its cognate antigen is unknown.

TCRdb independently ran MiXCR on the reads; one entry per CDR3 protein. The table records some 50,000 distinct CDR3 sequences, roughly 20% of them present only once. The CDR3 runs to 12 residues. The germline gives CDR1 MNHEY, CDR2 SMNVEV (reference sequence). Trimming left V 2 bases short and J 3 bases short, with 2 bases between. The material was CD8+ T cells from cultured PBMCs, obtained from culture after CMV antigen stimulation. The clonotype comes from a human donor in good health (CMV status not recorded). Some clones in this sample may be carry-over from other donors' samples. The rearrangement joins TRBV27 to TRBJ2-1; the D is unclear. The CDR3 sequence: CASSLDYNEQFF. The CDR3 region has the DNA TGTGCCAGCAGTTTAGACTACAATGAGCAGTTCTTC.